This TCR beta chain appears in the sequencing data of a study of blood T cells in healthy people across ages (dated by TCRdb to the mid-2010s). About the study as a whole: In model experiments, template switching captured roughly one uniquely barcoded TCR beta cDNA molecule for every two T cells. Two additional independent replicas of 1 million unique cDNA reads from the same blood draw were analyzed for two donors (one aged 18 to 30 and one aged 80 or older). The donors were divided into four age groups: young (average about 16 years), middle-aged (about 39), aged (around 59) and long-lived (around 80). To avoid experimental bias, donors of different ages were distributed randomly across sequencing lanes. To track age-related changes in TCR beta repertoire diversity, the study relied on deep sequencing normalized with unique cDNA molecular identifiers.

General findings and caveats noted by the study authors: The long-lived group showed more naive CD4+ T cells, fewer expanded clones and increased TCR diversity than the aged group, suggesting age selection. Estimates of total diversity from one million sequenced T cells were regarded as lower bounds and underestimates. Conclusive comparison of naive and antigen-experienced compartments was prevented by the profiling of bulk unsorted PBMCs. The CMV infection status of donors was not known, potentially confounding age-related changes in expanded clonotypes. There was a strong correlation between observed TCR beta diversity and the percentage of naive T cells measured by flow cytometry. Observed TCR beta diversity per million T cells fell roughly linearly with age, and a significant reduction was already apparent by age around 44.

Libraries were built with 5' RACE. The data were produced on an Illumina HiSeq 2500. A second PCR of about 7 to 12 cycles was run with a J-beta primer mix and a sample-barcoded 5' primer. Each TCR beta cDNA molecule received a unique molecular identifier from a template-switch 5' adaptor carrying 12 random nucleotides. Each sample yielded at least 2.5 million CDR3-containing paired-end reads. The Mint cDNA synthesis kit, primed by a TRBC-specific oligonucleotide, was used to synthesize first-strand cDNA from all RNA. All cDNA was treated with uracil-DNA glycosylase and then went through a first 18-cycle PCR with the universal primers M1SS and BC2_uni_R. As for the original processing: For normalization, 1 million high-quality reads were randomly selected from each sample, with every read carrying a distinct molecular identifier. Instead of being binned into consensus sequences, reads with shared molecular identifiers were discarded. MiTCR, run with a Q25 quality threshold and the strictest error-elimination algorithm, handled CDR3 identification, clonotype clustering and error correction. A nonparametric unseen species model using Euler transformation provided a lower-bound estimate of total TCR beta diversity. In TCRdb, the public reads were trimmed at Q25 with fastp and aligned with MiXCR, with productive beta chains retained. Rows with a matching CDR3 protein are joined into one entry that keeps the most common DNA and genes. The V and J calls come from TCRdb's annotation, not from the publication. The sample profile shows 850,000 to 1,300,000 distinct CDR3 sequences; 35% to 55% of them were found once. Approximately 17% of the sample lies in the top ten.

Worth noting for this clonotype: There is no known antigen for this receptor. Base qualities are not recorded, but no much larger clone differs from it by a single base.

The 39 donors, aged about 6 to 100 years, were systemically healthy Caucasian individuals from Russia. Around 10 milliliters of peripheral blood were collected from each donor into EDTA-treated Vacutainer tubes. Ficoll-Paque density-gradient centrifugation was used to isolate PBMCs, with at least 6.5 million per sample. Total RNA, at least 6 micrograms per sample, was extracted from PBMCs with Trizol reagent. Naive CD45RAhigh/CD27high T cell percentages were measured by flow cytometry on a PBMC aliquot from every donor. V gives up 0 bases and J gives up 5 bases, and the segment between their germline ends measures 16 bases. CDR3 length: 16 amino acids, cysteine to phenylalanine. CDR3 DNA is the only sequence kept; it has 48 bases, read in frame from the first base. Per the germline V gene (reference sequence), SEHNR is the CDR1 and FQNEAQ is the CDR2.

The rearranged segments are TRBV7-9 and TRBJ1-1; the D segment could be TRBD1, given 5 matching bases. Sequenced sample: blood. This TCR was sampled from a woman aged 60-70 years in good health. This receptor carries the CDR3 CASSLARGPDWTEAFF. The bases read TGTGCCAGCAGCTTAGCGCGGGGACCCGATTGGACTGAAGCTTTCTTT.